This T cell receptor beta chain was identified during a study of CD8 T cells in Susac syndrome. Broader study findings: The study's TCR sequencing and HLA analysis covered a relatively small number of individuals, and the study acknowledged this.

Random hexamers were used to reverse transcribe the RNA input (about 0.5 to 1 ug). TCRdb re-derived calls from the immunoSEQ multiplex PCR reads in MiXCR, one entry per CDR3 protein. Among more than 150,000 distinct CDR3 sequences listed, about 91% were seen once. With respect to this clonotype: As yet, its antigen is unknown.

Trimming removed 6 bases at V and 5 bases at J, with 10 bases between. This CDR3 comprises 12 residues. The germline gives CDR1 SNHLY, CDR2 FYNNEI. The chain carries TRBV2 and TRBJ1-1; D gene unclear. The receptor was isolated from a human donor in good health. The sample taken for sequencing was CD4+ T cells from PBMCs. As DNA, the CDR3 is TGTGCCAGCAGCTGGGAGACGACTGAAGCTTTCTTT. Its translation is CASSWETTEAFF.